This T cell receptor beta chain came from a study of immune evolution from preneoplasia to lung adenocarcinoma. The sample holds one count of this clone. Its antigen is still unknown. Patient tissue came from resections in Japan or China, 2014–2017. The CDR3 has 14 amino acids. In germline, CDR1 is MDHEN, CDR2 SYDVKM. V was trimmed by 7 bases and J by 5 bases, leaving 17 bases between them. Assay used: immunoSEQ multiplex PCR; TCRdb lists only in-frame clones, some missing. The sample contains approximately 4,700 clones, approximately 82% of which appear only once. Study-wide findings and caveats: Clonality was highest in normal lung, lower in later-stage lesions apparently. Top clone share appeared to fall from AAH through AIS, MIA, adenocarcinoma.

The clonotype comes from a person between 60 and 80 years old with lung adenocarcinoma. This chain connects TRBV28 to TRBJ1-1; D remains unclear. Sequenced input: FFPE adjacent normal lung tissue. CDR3 sequence reads: CASKEGAFRTEAFF. The CDR3 DNA follows: TGTGCCAGCAAGGAGGGCGCTTTTAGGACTGAAGCTTTCTTT. Full variable domain (outside the CDR3, taken from reference TRBV28 and TRBJ1-1): DVKVTQSSRYLVKRTGEKVFLECVQDMDHENMFWYRQDPGLGLRLIYFSYDVKMKEKGDIPEGYSVSREKKERFSLILESASTNQTSMYLCASKEGAFRTEAFFGQGTRLTVV.